A single T cell receptor (beta chain) is shown here with its context. As yet, its antigen is unknown. This CDR3 contains 15 residues. Trimming took off 2 bases at V and 7 bases at J, with 19 bases between the two ends. The record originates from a study of shared clonotypes between healthy human individuals. Notes on the study in general: Sequencing depth was a factor that was expected to affect clonotype sharing among donors.

Profiling relied on immunoSEQ multiplex PCR, and the TCRdb table lists in-frame clones only, not all of them. The repertoire holds 980,000 or so clones, with more than 75% as singletons. The sample comprised memory CD4+ T cells sorted from blood. Subset reported: CD45RA-negative fraction. The receptor was derived from a man in his late teens or twenties in good health. The V and J genes are TRBV5-3 and TRBJ2-7; D is tentatively TRBD1 or TRBD2 (5 bases each). TRBV5-3 falls under the ORF class, with uncertain function. This CDR3 reads CARSFSAGTEREQYF. Here the CDR3 DNA reads TGTGCCAGAAGCTTCTCAGCAGGGACGGAACGGGAGCAGTACTTC.